A selection of T cell receptor beta chains follows, all from one sample in a study of OX40 agonist ivuxolimab in advanced cancers. The repertoire was sequenced with immunoSEQ multiplex PCR; TCRdb's copy has only in-frame clones and lacks some. The sample has 77,000 or so clones; about 85% are singletons. The sequencing here drew on CD4+ or CD8+ T cells sorted from blood, taken in a trial of the OX40 agonist ivuxolimab. The receptor source for this set is an adult with an advanced solid tumor such as melanoma, head and neck, liver or kidney cancer. The CDR3 runs from the conserved cysteine through the conserved F or W. The D gene is left open where the match is weak. Clone size is shown for a subset of rows, as once, few, many or a class of expanded clone.

D,J,size,V,CDR3,DNA
-,TRBJ1-1,-,TRBV7-9,CASSFVTGTVDTEAFF,TGTGCCAGCAGCTTCGTGACCGGGACTGTAGACACTGAAGCTTTCTTT
TRBD1,TRBJ1-3,-,TRBV28,CASSGQGATGNTIYF,TGTGCCAGCAGTGGACAGGGGGCAACTGGAAACACCATATATTTT
-,TRBJ2-5,-,TRBV20-1,CSLRTEETQYF,TGCAGTCTTAGGACGGAAGAGACCCAGTACTTC
-,TRBJ2-3,-,TRBV5-1,CASSLYTDTQYF,TGCGCCAGCAGCTTGTACACAGATACGCAGTATTTT
TRBD1,TRBJ1-1,-,TRBV2,CASSEQGQGEAFF,TGTGCCAGCAGTGAACAGGGACAGGGTGAAGCTTTCTTT
TRBD2,TRBJ2-3,-,TRBV7-6,CASSLVGGGADTQYF,TGTGCCAGCAGCTTAGTTGGCGGGGGGGCGGATACGCAGTATTTT
-,TRBJ2-2,few,TRBV9,CASTRPPSGELFF,TGTGCCAGCACCAGACCTCCGTCCGGGGAGCTGTTTTTT
TRBD2,TRBJ2-7,-,TRBV5-1,CASSLDTSGRRRSYEQYF,TGCGCCAGCAGCTTGGATACTAGCGGGAGAAGAAGGTCATACGAGCAGTACTTC
-,TRBJ1-1,-,TRBV6-1,CAGRTGILEAFF,TGTGCCGGACGGACCGGTATCCTTGAAGCTTTCTTT
-,TRBJ1-5,-,TRBV4-2,CASSQDKGYNQPQHF,TGTGCCAGCAGCCAAGATAAGGGGTACAATCAGCCCCAGCATTTT
-,TRBJ2-1,-,TRBV6-1,CASSEEVLSSYNEQFF,TGTGCCAGCAGTGAAGAGGTCTTAAGCTCCTACAATGAGCAGTTCTTC
-,TRBJ2-7,-,TRBV7-3,CASSSGLMREQYF,TGTGCCAGCAGCTCCGGTTTAATGCGCGAGCAGTACTTC
-,TRBJ2-3,-,TRBV19,CASSSLLSLSDTQYF,TGTGCCAGTAGTAGTCTCCTATCTTTGTCAGATACGCAGTATTTT
-,TRBJ2-2,few,TRBV30,CAWSPTRELFF,TGTGCCTGGAGTCCAACCCGGGAGCTGTTTTTT
-,TRBJ1-2,few,TRBV5-6,CASTRAGYGYTF,TGTGCCAGCACCAGGGCAGGCTATGGCTACACCTTC
-,TRBJ2-5,-,TRBV7-6,CASSGEGGLETQYF,TGTGCCAGCAGCGGCGAGGGTGGATTGGAGACCCAGTACTTC
TRBD1,TRBJ2-5,-,TRBV27,CASSMTGAETQYF,TGTGCCAGCAGTATGACAGGGGCGGAGACCCAGTACTTC
-,TRBJ2-7,-,TRBV2,CASSEGWYEQYF,TGTGCCAGCAGTGAGGGATGGTACGAGCAGTACTTC
TRBD1,TRBJ1-3,-,TRBV18,CASSPILSTGGSGNTIYF,TGTGCCAGCTCACCCATCCTTTCAACAGGGGGGTCTGGAAACACCATATATTTT
-,TRBJ1-2,-,TRBV28,CASTQQDTYGYTF,TGTGCCAGCACCCAACAGGACACCTATGGCTACACCTTC
TRBD2,TRBJ2-7,-,TRBV5-1,CASSLGGGLAGEYEQYF,TGCGCCAGCAGCTTGGGTGGGGGACTAGCGGGAGAGTACGAGCAGTACTTC
-,TRBJ2-3,-,TRBV5-1,CASSLGGATDTQYF,TGCGCCAGCAGCTTGGGGGGGGCCACAGATACGCAGTATTTT
-,TRBJ1-4,-,TRBV19,CASSITGYEKLFF,TGTGCCAGTAGTATTACAGGATACGAAAAACTGTTTTTT
TRBD1,TRBJ1-4,-,TRBV5-1,CASSFDRGHNEKLFF,TGCGCCAGCAGCTTCGACAGGGGGCACAATGAAAAACTGTTTTTT
TRBD1,TRBJ1-1,-,TRBV7-9,CASSSKTRGLDTEAFF,TGTGCCAGCAGCTCAAAAACCAGGGGGCTTGACACTGAAGCTTTCTTT
TRBD1,TRBJ2-5,-,TRBV19,CASSMRGGLETQYF,TGTGCCAGTAGTATGAGAGGGGGCCTGGAGACCCAGTACTTC
-,TRBJ2-2,once,TRBV7-2,CASSLVRNTGELFF,TGTGCCAGCAGCTTAGTCAGGAACACCGGGGAGCTGTTTTTT